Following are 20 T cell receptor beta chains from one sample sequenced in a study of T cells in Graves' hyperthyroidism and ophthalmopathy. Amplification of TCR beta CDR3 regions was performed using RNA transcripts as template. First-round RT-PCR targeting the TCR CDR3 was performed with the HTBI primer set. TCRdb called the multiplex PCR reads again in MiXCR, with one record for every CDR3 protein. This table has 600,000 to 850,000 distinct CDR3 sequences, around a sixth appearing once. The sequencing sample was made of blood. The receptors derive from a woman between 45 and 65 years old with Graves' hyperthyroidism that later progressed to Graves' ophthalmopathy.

The CDR3 region has the DNA TGCAGTGCTAGAGATTCTAGGGACAGGGGTTCTTCACCCCTCCACTTT. Its protein is CSARDSRDRGSSPLHF. The chain combines TRBV20-1 with TRBJ1-6; 10 bases line up with TRBD1. CDR3 size: 16 residues. Per germline, CDR1 DFQATT and CDR2 SNEGSKA (reference sequence). V lost 0 bases and J lost 9; bases outside the gene matches: 8.

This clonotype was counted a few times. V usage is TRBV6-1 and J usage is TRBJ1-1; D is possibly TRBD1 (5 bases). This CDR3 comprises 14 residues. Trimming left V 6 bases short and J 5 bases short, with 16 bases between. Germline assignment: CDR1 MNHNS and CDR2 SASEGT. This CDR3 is CASSSILGVTEAFF. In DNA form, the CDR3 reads TGTGCCAGCAGCTCCATTCTAGGGGTGACTGAAGCTTTCTTT.

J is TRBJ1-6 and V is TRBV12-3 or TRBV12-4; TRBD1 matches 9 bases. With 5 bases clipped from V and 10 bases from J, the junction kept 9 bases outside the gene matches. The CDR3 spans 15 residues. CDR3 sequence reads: CASSPWDRVKSPLHF. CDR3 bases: TGTGCCAGCAGTCCCTGGGACAGGGTAAAATCACCCCTCCACTTT.

This CDR3 is CASSLVSGQGIRYEQYF. CDR3 DNA sequence: TGTGCCAGCAGCTTAGTCTCCGGACAGGGTATTAGGTACGAGCAGTACTTC. V gene TRBV7-2 combines with J gene TRBJ2-7; 8 positions match TRBD1. V lost 1 base to trimming and J lost 4 bases; unmatched junction nucleotides: 12. The CDR3 runs to 17 residues. Germline V gene data show CDR1 as SGHTA and CDR2 as FQGNSA.

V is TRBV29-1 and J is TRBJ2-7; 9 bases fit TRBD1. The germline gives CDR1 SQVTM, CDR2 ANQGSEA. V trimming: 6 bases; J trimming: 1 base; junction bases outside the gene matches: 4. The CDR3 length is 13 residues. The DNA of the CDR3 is TGCAGCGTAGGGGACAGGGCATCCTACGAGCAGTACTTC. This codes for CSVGDRASYEQYF.

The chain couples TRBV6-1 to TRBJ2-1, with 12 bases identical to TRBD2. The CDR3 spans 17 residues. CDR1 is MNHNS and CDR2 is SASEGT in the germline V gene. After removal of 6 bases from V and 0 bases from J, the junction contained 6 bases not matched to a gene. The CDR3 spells CASRASGGASSYNEQFF. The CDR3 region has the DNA TGTGCCAGCAGGGCTAGCGGGGGGGCGAGCTCCTACAATGAGCAGTTCTTC.

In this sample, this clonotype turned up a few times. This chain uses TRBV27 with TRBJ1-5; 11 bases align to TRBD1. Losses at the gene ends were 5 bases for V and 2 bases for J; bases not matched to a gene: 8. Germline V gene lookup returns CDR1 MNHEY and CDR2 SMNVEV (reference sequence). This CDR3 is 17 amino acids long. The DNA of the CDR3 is TGTGCCAGCAGTCTAGGACAGGGGGCATTGCGCAATCAGCCCCAGCATTTT. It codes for CASSLGQGALRNQPQHF.

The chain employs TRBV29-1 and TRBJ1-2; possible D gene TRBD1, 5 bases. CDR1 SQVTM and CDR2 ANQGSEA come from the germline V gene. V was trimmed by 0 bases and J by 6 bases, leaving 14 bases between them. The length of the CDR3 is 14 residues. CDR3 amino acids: CSVEDRQGLNGYTF. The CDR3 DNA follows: TGCAGCGTTGAAGATCGGCAGGGACTGAATGGCTACACCTTC. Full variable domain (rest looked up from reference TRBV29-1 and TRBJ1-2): SAVISQKPSRDICQRGTSLTIQCQVDSQVTMMFWYRQQPGQSLTLIATANQGSEATYESGFVIDKFPISRPNLTFSTLTVSNMSPEDSSIYLCSVEDRQGLNGYTFGSGTRLTVV.

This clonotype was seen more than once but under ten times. The CDR3, as DNA: TGTGCCATCAGGAGTTTTTATGGCTACACCTTC. Its protein is CAIRSFYGYTF. The chain employs TRBV12-3 or TRBV12-4 and TRBJ1-2; D remains unclear. The CDR3 length is 11 residues. The ends were cut back, 10 bases at V and 5 bases at J, with 11 bases in the middle.

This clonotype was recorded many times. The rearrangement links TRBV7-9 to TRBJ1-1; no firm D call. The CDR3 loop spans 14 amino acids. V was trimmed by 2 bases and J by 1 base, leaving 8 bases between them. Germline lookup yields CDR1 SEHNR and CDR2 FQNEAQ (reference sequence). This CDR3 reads CASSLPPQNTEAFF. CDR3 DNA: TGTGCCAGCAGCTTACCCCCACAGAACACTGAAGCTTTCTTT.

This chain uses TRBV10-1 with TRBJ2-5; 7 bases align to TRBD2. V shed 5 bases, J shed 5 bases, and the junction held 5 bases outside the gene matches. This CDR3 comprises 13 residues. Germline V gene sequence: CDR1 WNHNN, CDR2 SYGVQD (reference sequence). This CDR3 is CASSRDYSETQYF. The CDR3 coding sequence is TGCGCCAGCAGTAGGGACTACTCGGAGACCCAGTACTTC.

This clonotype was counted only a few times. In nucleotides, the CDR3 is TGTGCCAGCAGCGTAGAAGGACTAGCGGGGGGGCCATACACCGGGGAGCTGTTTTTT. Protein: CASSVEGLAGGPYTGELFF. This chain links TRBV9 with TRBJ2-2; 15 bases fit TRBD2. The V and J ends lost 0 bases and 3 bases, in that order; junction bases with no gene match: 6. The CDR3 length is 19 residues. Germline V gene data show CDR1 as SGDLS and CDR2 as YYNGEE.

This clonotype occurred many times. The CDR3 reads CASSLDLGTGELFF. CDR3 DNA sequence: TGCGCCAGCAGCTTGGATCTTGGCACCGGGGAGCTGTTTTTT. J is TRBJ2-2 and V is TRBV5-1; no clear D gene. V lost 0 bases and J 4 bases, leaving 7 bases between the germline ends. The CDR3 is 14 residues long. CDR1 is SGHRS and CDR2 is YFSETQ in the germline V gene.

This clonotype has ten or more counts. The CDR3 DNA reads TGCGCCAGCAGCTTGCGCCGGGACAGGGACGACTATGGCTACACCTTC. The encoded protein is CASSLRRDRDDYGYTF. The chain joins TRBV5-1 to TRBJ1-2, with TRBD1 matching 9 bases. The CDR3 consists of 16 residues. The J segment lost 3 bases and the V segment lost 1 base, leaving 7 bases of the junction unmatched. CDR1 and CDR2 (germline): SGHRS, YFSETQ.

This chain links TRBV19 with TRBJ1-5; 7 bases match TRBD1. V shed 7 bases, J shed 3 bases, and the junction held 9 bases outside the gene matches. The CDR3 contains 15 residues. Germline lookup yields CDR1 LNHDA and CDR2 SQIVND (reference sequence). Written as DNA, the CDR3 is TGTGCCAGTACCAGGGGGGGACAGTTCAATCAGCCCCAGCATTTT. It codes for CASTRGGQFNQPQHF. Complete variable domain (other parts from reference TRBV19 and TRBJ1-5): DGGITQSPKYLFRKEGQNVTLSCEQNLNHDAMYWYRQDPGQGLRLIYYSQIVNDFQKGDIAEGYSVSREKKESFPLTVTSAQKNPTAFYLCASTRGGQFNQPQHFGDGTRLSIL.

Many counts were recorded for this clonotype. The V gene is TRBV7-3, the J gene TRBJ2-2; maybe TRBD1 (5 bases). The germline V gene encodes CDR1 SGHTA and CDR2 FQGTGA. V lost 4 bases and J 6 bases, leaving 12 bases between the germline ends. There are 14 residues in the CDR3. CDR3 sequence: CASSSSTEAGELFF. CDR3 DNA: TGTGCCAGCAGCTCATCGACAGAGGCCGGGGAGCTGTTTTTT. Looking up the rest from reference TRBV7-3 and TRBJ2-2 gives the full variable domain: GAGVSQTPSNKVTEKGKYVELRCDPISGHTALYWYRQSLGQGPEFLIYFQGTGAADDSGLPNDRFFAVRPEGSVSTLKIQRTERGDSAVYLCASSSSTEAGELFFGEGSRLTVL.

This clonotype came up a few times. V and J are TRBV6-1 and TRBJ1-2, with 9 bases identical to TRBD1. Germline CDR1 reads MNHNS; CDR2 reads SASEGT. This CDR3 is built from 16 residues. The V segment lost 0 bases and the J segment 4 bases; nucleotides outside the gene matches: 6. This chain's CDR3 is CASSEAGTGYFYGYTF. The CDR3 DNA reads TGTGCCAGCAGTGAAGCCGGGACAGGGTATTTCTATGGCTACACCTTC.

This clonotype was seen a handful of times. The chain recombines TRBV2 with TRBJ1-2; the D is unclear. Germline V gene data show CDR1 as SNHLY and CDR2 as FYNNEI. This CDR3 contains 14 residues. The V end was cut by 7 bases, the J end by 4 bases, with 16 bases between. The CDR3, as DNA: TGTGCCAGCACCCCTCGGGGAAGGGCCTATGGCTACACCTTC. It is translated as CASTPRGRAYGYTF.

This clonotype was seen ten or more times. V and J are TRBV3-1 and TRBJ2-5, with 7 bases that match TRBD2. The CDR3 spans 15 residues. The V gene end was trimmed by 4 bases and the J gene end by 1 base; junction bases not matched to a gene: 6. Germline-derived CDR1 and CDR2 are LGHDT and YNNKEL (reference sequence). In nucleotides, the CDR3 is TGTGCCAGCAGCCCGGAAGCGGGGCCCCAAGAGACCCAGTACTTC. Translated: CASSPEAGPQETQYF.

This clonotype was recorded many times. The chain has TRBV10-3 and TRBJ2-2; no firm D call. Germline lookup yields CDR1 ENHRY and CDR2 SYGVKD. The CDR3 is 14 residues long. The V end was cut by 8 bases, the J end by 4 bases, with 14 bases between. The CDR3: CAIPARQRTGELFF. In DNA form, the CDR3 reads TGTGCCATCCCTGCCCGGCAGCGCACCGGGGAGCTGTTTTTT.